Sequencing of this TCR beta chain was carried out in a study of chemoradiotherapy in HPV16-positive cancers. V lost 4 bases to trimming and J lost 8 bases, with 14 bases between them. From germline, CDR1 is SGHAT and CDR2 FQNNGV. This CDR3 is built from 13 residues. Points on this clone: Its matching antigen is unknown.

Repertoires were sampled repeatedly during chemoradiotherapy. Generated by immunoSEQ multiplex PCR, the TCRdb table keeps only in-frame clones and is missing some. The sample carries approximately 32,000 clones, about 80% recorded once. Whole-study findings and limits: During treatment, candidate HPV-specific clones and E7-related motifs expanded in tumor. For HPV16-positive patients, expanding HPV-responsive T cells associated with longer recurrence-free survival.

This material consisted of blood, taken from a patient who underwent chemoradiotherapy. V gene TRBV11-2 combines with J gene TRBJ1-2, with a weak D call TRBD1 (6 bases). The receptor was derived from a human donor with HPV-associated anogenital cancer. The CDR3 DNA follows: TGTGCCAGCAGCTCCCAGGGGTTTGGGGGCTACACCTTC. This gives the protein CASSSQGFGGYTF.